The rows below give T cell receptor beta chains drawn from one sample of a study of blood T cell repertoires in COVID-19. TCRdb's copy holds only in-frame clones and misses some; the assay was immunoSEQ multiplex PCR. The repertoire includes 250,000 or so clones, 70% to 90% of them detected once, and roughly 4.3% sits in the top ten. Specimen: PBMCs or T cells enriched from blood (not recorded which). Receptor source: a woman aged 30 to 39 with acute COVID-19. Both conserved end residues are part of each CDR3. A D gene is named only where the DNA matches it firmly. Expanded clones are given a class, and other clones once, few, many or no size at all.

V gene	J gene	clone size	D gene	CDR3 protein	CDR3 DNA
TRBV19	TRBJ2-1	NA	NA	CASSIDLRGTYNEQFF	TGTGCCAGTAGTATAGATCTCAGGGGAACCTACAATGAGCAGTTCTTC
TRBV7-9	TRBJ2-7	once	NA	CASSLGAGSAYEQYF	TGTGCCAGCAGCTTAGGGGCGGGATCGGCCTACGAGCAGTACTTC
TRBV24-1	TRBJ2-1	NA	TRBD2	CATSDLGLAGVWNEQFF	TGTGCCACCAGTGATCTGGGACTAGCGGGAGTGTGGAATGAGCAGTTCTTC
TRBV7-2	TRBJ2-3	NA	TRBD2	CASSLGTSGRMGTQYF	TGTGCCAGCAGCTTAGGTACTAGCGGGAGAATGGGGACGCAGTATTTT
TRBV7-9	TRBJ1-4	NA	TRBD1	CASSLLQQGLPPGSEKLFF	TGTGCCAGCAGCCTCTTACAACAGGGGTTACCCCCGGGTAGTGAAAAACTGTTTTTT
TRBV30	TRBJ2-7	NA	TRBD1	CAWSTRGLYEQYF	TGTGCCTGGAGTACCAGGGGGTTGTACGAGCAGTACTTC
TRBV27	TRBJ2-1	NA	NA	CASSPPGGPSYNEQFF	TGTGCCAGCAGTCCCCCGGGGGGCCCCTCCTACAATGAGCAGTTCTTC
TRBV4-2	TRBJ2-7	NA	TRBD1	CASSQDRGRGISYEQYF	TGTGCCAGCAGCCAAGATAGAGGCAGGGGGATTTCCTACGAGCAGTACTTC
TRBV7-3	TRBJ2-3	NA	TRBD2	CASSEGLAGGPNEDTQYF	TGTGCCAGCAGCGAGGGACTAGCGGGAGGCCCCAATGAAGATACGCAGTATTTT
TRBV11-2	TRBJ1-5	NA	NA	CASSLGGGNQPQHF	TGTGCCAGCAGCTTAGGCGGGGGCAATCAGCCCCAGCATTTT
TRBV29-1	TRBJ1-1	NA	NA	CSVLRNTEAFF	TGCAGCGTTCTTAGGAACACTGAAGCTTTCTTT
TRBV6-2/TRBV6-3	TRBJ2-7	NA	TRBD2	CASSYSTSGRLAGHEQYF	TGTGCCAGCAGTTACTCGACTAGTGGCAGGCTAGCGGGACACGAGCAGTACTTC
TRBV12-3/TRBV12-4	TRBJ1-1	NA	NA	CASSPTENTEAFF	TGTGCCAGCAGTCCGACAGAGAACACTGAAGCTTTCTTT
TRBV9	TRBJ1-3	NA	NA	CASSVDHSVGNTIYF	TGTGCCAGCAGCGTAGACCACAGTGTAGGAAACACCATATATTTT
TRBV25-1	TRBJ1-1	NA	NA	CASSDEGGNTEAFF	TGTGCCAGCAGTGATGAAGGGGGAAACACTGAAGCTTTCTTT
TRBV10-1	TRBJ2-5	NA	NA	CASSEYKWETQYF	TGCGCCAGCAGTGAATACAAGTGGGAGACCCAGTACTTC
TRBV28	TRBJ1-5	NA	NA	CASSPHGWSNQPQHF	TGTGCCAGCAGTCCTCACGGTTGGAGCAATCAGCCCCAGCATTTT
TRBV7-9	TRBJ1-2	NA	NA	CASSLPQGSIYGYTF	TGTGCCAGCAGCTTACCACAGGGAAGCATCTATGGCTACACCTTC
TRBV3-1/TRBV3-2	TRBJ2-7	NA	TRBD1	CASSLRGTGESEQYF	TGTGCCAGCAGCCTCCGGGGGACAGGGGAGTCCGAGCAGTACTTC
TRBV4-1	TRBJ2-7	NA	TRBD1	CASSSGDRGLDEQYF	TGCGCCAGCAGCTCAGGGGACAGGGGGCTCGACGAGCAGTACTTC
TRBV7-9	TRBJ2-7	NA	NA	CASSSRDSPYEQYF	TGTGCCAGCAGCTCCCGGGACTCGCCCTACGAGCAGTACTTC
TRBV19	TRBJ2-3	NA	TRBD1	CASSTRQGARADTQYF	TGTGCCAGTAGTACGCGCCAGGGGGCGAGGGCAGATACGCAGTATTTT
TRBV4-1	TRBJ2-5	NA	TRBD1	CASSLGQGLGETQYF	TGCGCCAGCAGCCTAGGACAGGGTTTGGGAGAGACCCAGTACTTC
TRBV7-2	TRBJ2-3	NA	NA	CASSLDLRDTQYF	TGTGCCAGCAGCTTAGACCTCAGAGATACGCAGTATTTT
TRBV11-3	TRBJ2-7	NA	TRBD2	CASSLGGDYSYEQYF	TGTGCCAGCAGCTTAGGTGGGGACTACTCCTACGAGCAGTACTTC
TRBV30	TRBJ1-1	few	NA	CAWSLSSEAFF	TGTGCCTGGAGTCTGTCCTCTGAAGCTTTCTTT
TRBV19	TRBJ1-5	NA	NA	CASSIDLGHYNHF	TGTGCCAGTAGTATAGATCTGGGACACTACAACCATTTT
TRBV4-3	TRBJ2-7	NA	TRBD2	CASSQDWASGYEQYF	TGCGCCAGCAGCCAAGATTGGGCTAGCGGCTACGAGCAGTACTTC
TRBV7-3	TRBJ1-2	few	TRBD1	CASSRTSQGEGYTF	TGTGCCAGCAGCCGAACCTCACAGGGGGAAGGCTACACCTTC
TRBV9	TRBJ2-7	NA	TRBD2	CASSSHSGPRSYEQYF	TGTGCCAGCAGCTCACATAGCGGGCCCCGCTCCTACGAGCAGTACTTC
TRBV13	TRBJ1-1	NA	TRBD1	CASSLPLGLDRDTEAFF	TGTGCCAGCAGCCTCCCTTTGGGGTTGGACAGGGACACTGAAGCTTTCTTT
TRBV14	TRBJ2-5	once	NA	CASGRQETQYF	TGTGCCAGCGGCAGGCAAGAGACCCAGTACTTC
TRBV20-1	TRBJ2-3	NA	NA	CSASPSSSTDTQYF	TGCAGTGCTAGTCCTAGTTCTAGCACAGATACGCAGTATTTT
TRBV2	TRBJ2-3	NA	TRBD2	CASSVGAGERDTQYF	TGTGCCAGCAGTGTAGGAGCGGGAGAGCGAGATACGCAGTATTTT
TRBV14	TRBJ2-7	once	TRBD2	CASSPWSVAGSYEQYF	TGTGCCAGCAGCCCGTGGTCGGTAGCGGGGTCCTACGAGCAGTACTTC
TRBV5-4	TRBJ2-5	NA	NA	CASSLAGGQETQYF	TGTGCCAGCAGCTTGGCCGGGGGCCAAGAGACCCAGTACTTC
TRBV7-3	TRBJ2-1	NA	TRBD2	CASSSGLELNNEQFF	TGTGCCAGCAGCTCGGGACTAGAATTAAACAATGAGCAGTTCTTC
TRBV7-9	TRBJ2-1	NA	NA	CASSLAQGIYNEQFF	TGTGCCAGCAGCTTAGCCCAGGGAATTTACAATGAGCAGTTCTTC
TRBV7-3	TRBJ2-1	NA	TRBD1	CASSPTGQGRYNEQFF	TGTGCCAGCAGCCCGACGGGACAGGGGAGATACAATGAGCAGTTCTTC
TRBV3-1/TRBV3-2	TRBJ2-7	NA	NA	CASSQGQAGGEQYF	TGTGCCAGCAGCCAGGGCCAGGCCGGGGGCGAGCAGTACTTC
TRBV11-2	TRBJ1-5	NA	TRBD1	CASSPHSGTANQPQHF	TGTGCCAGCAGCCCACACTCCGGGACAGCAAATCAGCCCCAGCATTTT
TRBV27	TRBJ1-6	NA	NA	CASSFLDPRNNSPLHF	TGTGCCAGCAGTTTCCTCGACCCGAGGAACAATTCACCCCTCCACTTT
TRBV7-8	TRBJ2-2	NA	NA	CASSPDRNTGELFF	TGTGCCAGCAGCCCCGACAGAAACACCGGGGAGCTGTTTTTT
TRBV7-2	TRBJ2-1	once	NA	CASSLTRDSVDNEQFF	TGTGCCAGCAGCTTAACAAGGGACTCCGTAGACAATGAGCAGTTCTTC